What follows are 11 T cell receptor beta chains derived from one specimen sequenced in a study of CD4 T cells in relation to SARS-CoV-2 and coronaviruses. Their specific antigens are unknown. Profiling relied on immunoSEQ multiplex PCR, and the TCRdb table lists in-frame clones only, not all of them. This sample has around 26,000 clones; 60% to 85% occur once, and the top ten carry around a fifth. Before the COVID-19 pandemic, during about 2011-2019, CD4+ T cells were taken from unexposed donors. Isolation of CD4+ T cells took place after approximately 10 days in culture. Input material: CD4+ T cells from PBMCs, cultured in vitro. These receptors came from a human donor in good health.

V usage is TRBV6-1 and J usage is TRBJ2-3; TRBD1 matches 10 bases. CDR1 and CDR2 (germline): MNHNS, SASEGT. The CDR3 has 16 residues. After removal of 3 bases from V and 3 bases from J, the junction contained 6 bases not matched to a gene. CDR3 loop: CASSEAPGQGTDTQYF. Written as DNA, the CDR3 is TGTGCCAGCAGTGAGGCCCCGGGACAGGGGACAGATACGCAGTATTTT.

The chain combines TRBV5-4 with TRBJ2-7; TRBD1 matches at 10 bases. Germline CDR1 SGHNT, CDR2 YYREEE (reference sequence). This CDR3 contains 14 residues. The junction had 2 bases not matched to a gene; V was cut back by 4 bases and J by 1 base. DNA of the CDR3: TGTGCCAGCAGCCGACAGGGGGCATCCTACGAGCAGTACTTC. Its translation: CASSRQGASYEQYF.

The rearrangement uses TRBV19 and TRBJ1-5; D is unclear. Looked up from germline, CDR1 is LNHDA and CDR2 is SQIVND (reference sequence). V lost 3 bases and J 7 bases, leaving 7 bases between the germline ends. The CDR3 has 12 residues. In DNA form, the CDR3 reads TGTGCCAGTAGTATGGGCGGCCAGCCCCAGCATTTT. Residues: CASSMGGQPQHF.

V gene TRBV6-1 combines with J gene TRBJ2-2; tentatively, D is TRBD2 (5 bases). The V gene lost 1 base and the J gene lost 6 bases, with 15 bases spanning the gap. This CDR3 has 16 amino acids. Germline CDR1 and CDR2: MNHNS and SASEGT. Here the CDR3 reads CASSEGWGEGAGELFF. The DNA of the CDR3 is TGTGCCAGCAGTGAAGGGTGGGGAGAAGGCGCCGGGGAGCTGTTTTTT.

This clone appeared once. The J gene is TRBJ2-7, the V gene TRBV7-2; 9 nucleotides line up with TRBD1. Looked up from germline, CDR1 is SGHTA and CDR2 is FQGNSA. V was pared by 5 bases and J by 7 bases, with 9 bases of the junction left unmatched. This CDR3 has 14 amino acids. In nucleotides, the CDR3 is TGTGCCAGCAGCAGCGGACAGGGGCGGAGAGAGCAGTACTTC. Encoded protein: CASSSGQGRREQYF.

CDR3 amino acids: CASSLRRGTGELFF. CDR3 nucleotides: TGTGCCAGCAGCTTACGGCGGGGCACCGGGGAGCTGTTTTTT. This chain joins TRBV7-7 and TRBJ2-2, with D possibly matching TRBD2 (6 bases). V was trimmed by 2 bases and J by 4 bases, leaving 8 bases between them. The CDR3 spans 14 residues. Germline V gene sequence: CDR1 SSHAT, CDR2 FNYEAQ (reference sequence).

This chain connects TRBV10-3 to TRBJ2-1, with D possibly matching TRBD2 (6 bases). Germline values: CDR1 ENHRY, CDR2 SYGVKD. The CDR3 sequence is 16 residues long. Trimming pared 4 bases from V and 6 bases from J, leaving 19 bases between. The CDR3 here is CAISGLDSGIGNEQFF. DNA for the CDR3: TGTGCCATCAGTGGGCTGGATAGCGGAATAGGCAATGAGCAGTTCTTC.

The table lists this clone with a count of one. This rearrangement joins TRBV4-2 to TRBJ2-7; D could derive from TRBD1 or TRBD2 (5 bases each). Germline CDR1 is LGHNA and CDR2 is YNFKEQ. V lost 4 bases and J 0 bases, leaving 16 bases between the germline ends. CDR3 length equals 16 residues. The CDR3: CASSRPGPTVSYEQYF. Here the CDR3 DNA reads TGTGCCAGCAGCCGGCCGGGACCGACCGTCTCCTACGAGCAGTACTTC.

The genes are TRBV7-2 and TRBJ2-5; D tentatively fits TRBD1 or TRBD2 (5 bases each). The CDR3 covers 12 residues. Germline assignment: CDR1 SGHTA and CDR2 FQGNSA. V lost 5 bases to trimming and J lost 9 bases, with 13 bases between them. The CDR3 sequence: CASSRDAGAQYF. In DNA form, the CDR3 reads TGTGCCAGCAGCAGGGACGCTGGGGCCCAGTACTTC.

The chain recombines TRBV2 with TRBJ2-3; the D call may be TRBD1 or TRBD2 (5 bases each). Trimming took 10 bases from V and 5 from J, leaving 13 bases between them. This CDR3 has 12 residues. CDR1 and CDR2 from the germline V gene are SNHLY and FYNNEI. CDR3 coding DNA: TGTGCCACCGTGGGGGACGGAGATACGCAGTATTTT. It is translated as CATVGDGDTQYF.

The rearrangement uses TRBV7-2 and TRBJ2-3; D unclear. V was clipped by 1 base and J by 2 bases, with 10 bases between them. This CDR3 comprises 15 residues. Germline V gene sequence: CDR1 SGHTA, CDR2 FQGNSA. The CDR3 region has the DNA TGTGCCAGCAGCTTAGGTCCCAGCCTCACAGATACGCAGTATTTT. Its protein is CASSLGPSLTDTQYF. The complete variable domain, with remaining parts taken from reference TRBV7-2 and TRBJ2-3, reads GAGVSQSPSNKVTEKGKDVELRCDPISGHTALYWYRQSLGQGLEFLIYFQGNSAPDKSGLPSDRFSAERTGGSVSTLTIQRTQQEDSAVYLCASSLGPSLTDTQYFGPGTRLTVL.